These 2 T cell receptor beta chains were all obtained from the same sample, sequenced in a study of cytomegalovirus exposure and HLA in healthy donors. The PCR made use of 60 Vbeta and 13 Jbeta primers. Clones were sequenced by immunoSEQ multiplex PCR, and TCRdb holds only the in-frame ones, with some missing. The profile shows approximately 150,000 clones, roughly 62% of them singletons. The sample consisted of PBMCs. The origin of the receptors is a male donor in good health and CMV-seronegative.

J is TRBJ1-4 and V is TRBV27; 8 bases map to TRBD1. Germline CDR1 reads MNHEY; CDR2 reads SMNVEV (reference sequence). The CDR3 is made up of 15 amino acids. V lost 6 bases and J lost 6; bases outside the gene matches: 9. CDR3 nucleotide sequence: TGTGCCAGCAGCCAAACAGGGGGGAGGTATGAAAAACTGTTTTTT. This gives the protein CASSQTGGRYEKLFF.

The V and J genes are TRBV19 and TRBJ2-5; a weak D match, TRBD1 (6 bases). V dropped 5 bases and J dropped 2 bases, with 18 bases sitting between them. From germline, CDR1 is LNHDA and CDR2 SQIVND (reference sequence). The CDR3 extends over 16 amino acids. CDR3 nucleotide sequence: TGTGCCAGTAGTGCTTTACAGGGCACCGCGCAAGAGACCCAGTACTTC. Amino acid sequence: CASSALQGTAQETQYF. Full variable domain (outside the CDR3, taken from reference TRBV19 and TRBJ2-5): DGGITQSPKYLFRKEGQNVTLSCEQNLNHDAMYWYRQDPGQGLRLIYYSQIVNDFQKGDIAEGYSVSREKKESFPLTVTSAQKNPTAFYLCASSALQGTAQETQYFGPGTRLLVL.